The present entry profiles one TCR beta chain with its context. The entry originates in a study of blood T cell repertoires in COVID-19. In the study overall: T cells, B-cell-depleted T cells, or PBMCs supplied cDNA or gDNA.

The participants were between about 18 and 89 years old and came from about two dozen US areas. Grouping used clinical history reported by participants in a survey and questionnaire. Measured with immunoSEQ multiplex PCR; TCRdb has only the in-frame clones, and not every one. The profile shows hundreds of thousands of clones, around 90% of them singletons. In germline, CDR1 is KGHSH, CDR2 LQKENI. This CDR3 region has 16 residues. The junction had 9 bases not matched to a gene; V was cut back by 4 bases and J by 1 base. Sequenced input: PBMCs or T cells enriched from blood (not recorded which). This rearrangement joins TRBV18 to TRBJ1-1; TRBD1 matches 7 bases. The receptor was derived from a woman aged 18-30 years with acute COVID-19. CDR3 in DNA: TGTGCCAGCTCACGTGGTTCAGGGGGTAGGAACACTGAAGCTTTCTTT. Amino acid sequence: CASSRGSGGRNTEAFF.